These T cell receptor beta chains were read from a single sample in a study of blood T cell repertoires in COVID-19. Measured with immunoSEQ multiplex PCR; TCRdb has only the in-frame clones, and not every one. The sample holds 200,000 to 250,000 clones, approximately 85% seen once. Sequencing input: peripheral blood. The receptor source for this set is a woman in her sixties or seventies with COVID-19, enrolled during active disease. The CDR3 runs from the conserved cysteine through the conserved F or W. D genes are given only for firm matches. Where a row states a size, it is once, few, many or the class of an expanded clone; other rows omit it.

NA	TRBV11-3	TRBJ1-1	NA	TGTGCCAGCAGCTTTGAGACTGAAGCTTTCTTT	CASSFETEAFF
NA	TRBV29-1	TRBJ1-1	NA	TGCAGCGCTGGAGTCGAGGAAGCTTTCTTT	CSAGVEEAFF
NA	TRBV2	TRBJ2-2	NA	TGTGCCAGCAGTGTCGACAGGAGGAACACCGGGGAGCTGTTTTTT	CASSVDRRNTGELFF
NA	TRBV10-2	TRBJ1-1	NA	TGCGCCAGCGGCTGGCAGTTGAACACTGAAGCTTTCTTT	CASGWQLNTEAFF
TRBD1	TRBV7-2	TRBJ2-5	NA	TGTGCCAGCAGCCCCCCCCGGACAGGGGGCCAAGAGACCCAGTACTTC	CASSPPRTGGQETQYF
NA	TRBV7-2	TRBJ2-7	NA	TGTGCCAGCAGCCCCCGGGTAGCTGGGGAGCAGTACTTC	CASSPRVAGEQYF
NA	TRBV12-3/TRBV12-4	TRBJ1-1	once	TGTGCCAGCGGCCCGATAGGGAGCACTGAAGCTTTCTTT	CASGPIGSTEAFF
NA	TRBV12-3/TRBV12-4	TRBJ1-4	NA	TGTGCCAGCAGTTTATTAGTCCGTGAAAAACTGTTTTTT	CASSLLVREKLFF
NA	TRBV7-3	TRBJ2-3	NA	TGTGCCAGCAGCTTAACCGGGAGATGGGATACGCAGTATTTT	CASSLTGRWDTQYF
TRBD1	TRBV5-8	TRBJ1-2	NA	TGTGCCAGCAGCTTCAGGGACAGGGGAAATGGCTACACCTTC	CASSFRDRGNGYTF
TRBD1	TRBV6-5	TRBJ2-7	NA	TGTGCCAGCAGTTACCGCGGACAGGGTCCCTACGAGCAGTACTTC	CASSYRGQGPYEQYF
NA	TRBV24-1	TRBJ2-2	NA	TGTGCCACCAGTGAGGCAGGGGTCACCGGGGAGCTGTTTTTT	CATSEAGVTGELFF
NA	TRBV4-1	TRBJ1-2	NA	TGCGCCAGCAGCCAAACCCTACCTCGGGGAACCTATGGCTACACCTTC	CASSQTLPRGTYGYTF
TRBD1	TRBV6-2/TRBV6-3	TRBJ1-5	once	TGTGCCAGCAGTCGAGACAGGGAGATCGGTCAGCCCCAGCATTTT	CASSRDREIGQPQHF
TRBD1	TRBV6-5	TRBJ1-5	NA	TGTGCCAGCAGTTACCGACAGGGGGACGGCAATCAGCCCCAGCATTTT	CASSYRQGDGNQPQHF
NA	TRBV3-1/TRBV3-2	TRBJ1-1	NA	TGTGCCAGCAGCCAAGATTACTCCGGGACTGGGGCTTTCTTT	CASSQDYSGTGAFF
TRBD2	TRBV4-3	TRBJ2-1	NA	TGCGCCAGCAGCCAGAGTAGCGTGGGAGGGCCAACCTATGAGCAGTTCTTC	CASSQSSVGGPTYEQFF
TRBD2	TRBV29-1	TRBJ2-1	NA	TGCAGCGTTGAACACCCTAGCGGGTATTACAATGAGCAGTTCTTC	CSVEHPSGYYNEQFF
TRBD1	TRBV19	TRBJ1-5	NA	TGTGCCAGTAATCAACAGGGGGCCTATCAGCCCCAGCATTTT	CASNQQGAYQPQHF
NA	TRBV21-1	TRBJ1-2	once	TGTGCCAGCAGCAAAGTCTACAGGGGGCATGCCTATGGCTACACCTTC	CASSKVYRGHAYGYTF
NA	TRBV3-1/TRBV3-2	TRBJ1-5	NA	TGTGCCAGCAGCCAAGGGACAGACAATCAGCCCCAGCATTTT	CASSQGTDNQPQHF
TRBD1	TRBV3-1/TRBV3-2	TRBJ1-6	NA	TGTGCCAGCAGCCAGACAGGGGGCGCGGGTTCACCCCTCCACTTT	CASSQTGGAGSPLHF
NA	TRBV12-3/TRBV12-4	TRBJ2-7	once	TGTGCCAGCAGTTTGGCCCCATACGAGCAGTACTTC	CASSLAPYEQYF
TRBD1	TRBV5-5	TRBJ1-1	few	TGTGCCAGCAGCATAGGACAGGGCTCTCACTTTAGTGGATCTATTTATGCTTTCTTT	CASSIGQGSHFSGSIYAFF
NA	TRBV19	TRBJ1-2	NA	TGTGCCACTTCGACAGCTTCTAACTATGGCTACACCTTC	CATSTASNYGYTF
NA	TRBV18	TRBJ1-5	NA	TGTGCCAGCTCACCAGATTCCGGCAGGCACAATCAGCCCCAGCATTTT	CASSPDSGRHNQPQHF
NA	TRBV29-1	TRBJ2-7	once	TGCAGCGCCTTGACCCCGGGTGCAACCTACGAGCAGTACTTC	CSALTPGATYEQYF
TRBD1	TRBV18	TRBJ2-3	NA	TGTGCCAGCTCACCACCGGGACAGCCATTAGATACGCAGTATTTT	CASSPPGQPLDTQYF
NA	TRBV19	TRBJ2-1	NA	TGTGCCAGTAGTGGGGACTGGGTGAATGAGCAGTTCTTC	CASSGDWVNEQFF
TRBD1	TRBV6-5	TRBJ1-2	few	TGTGCCAGCAGAGGACAGGGCGTTGGTGGCTACACCTTC	CASRGQGVGGYTF
NA	TRBV6-2/TRBV6-3	TRBJ2-2	NA	TGTGCCAGCACCCCTCTCGCGGGCGGGGAGCTGTTTTTT	CASTPLAGGELFF
TRBD1	TRBV15	TRBJ2-1	NA	TGTGCCACCACCAGCGTCCGGCAGGGGGCCTACAATGAGCAGTTCTTC	CATTSVRQGAYNEQFF
TRBD2	TRBV9	TRBJ2-3	few	TGTGCCAGCAGCGTAGACGGGGGGACTAGCGGGAGAAGGCCGTTCACAGATACGCAGTATTTT	CASSVDGGTSGRRPFTDTQYF
TRBD1	TRBV7-2	TRBJ1-5	once	TGTGCCAGCAGTTCGGGACAGCCAAATCAGCCCCAGCATTTT	CASSSGQPNQPQHF
NA	TRBV18	TRBJ1-4	NA	TGTGCCAGCTCACCTATTTCCGCAACTAATGAAAAACTGTTTTTT	CASSPISATNEKLFF
NA	TRBV6-5	TRBJ2-7	NA	TGTGCCAGCAGTTACTTCGGGGTTGGGGACGAGCAGTACTTC	CASSYFGVGDEQYF
TRBD2	TRBV27	TRBJ2-7	once	TGTGCCAGCAGTTTAGGGGAGGGTGGCGAGCAGTACTTC	CASSLGEGGEQYF
TRBD2	TRBV9	TRBJ2-5	NA	TGTGCCAGCAGCGTAGTCGGGGCCAGCGGGGGGGCCGGAGAGACCCAGTACTTC	CASSVVGASGGAGETQYF
NA	TRBV5-1	TRBJ1-5	NA	TGCGCCAGCAGCTTGGAGGCCGCCTCGGGGCAGCCCCAGCATTTT	CASSLEAASGQPQHF
NA	TRBV5-6	TRBJ1-6	NA	TGTGCCAGCAGCTTGGGCCAGGACTATAATTCACCCCTCCACTTT	CASSLGQDYNSPLHF